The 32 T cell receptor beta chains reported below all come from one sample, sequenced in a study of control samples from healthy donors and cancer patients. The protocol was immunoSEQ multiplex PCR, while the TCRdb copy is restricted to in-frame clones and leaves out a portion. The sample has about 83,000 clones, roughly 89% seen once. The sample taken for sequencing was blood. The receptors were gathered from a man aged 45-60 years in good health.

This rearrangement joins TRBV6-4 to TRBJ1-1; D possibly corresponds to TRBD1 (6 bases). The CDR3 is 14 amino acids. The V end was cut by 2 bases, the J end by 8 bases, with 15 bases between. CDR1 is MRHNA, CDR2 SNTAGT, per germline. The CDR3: CASSDPGHPKEAFF. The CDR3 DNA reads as TGTGCCAGCAGTGACCCGGGACACCCAAAAGAAGCTTTCTTT.

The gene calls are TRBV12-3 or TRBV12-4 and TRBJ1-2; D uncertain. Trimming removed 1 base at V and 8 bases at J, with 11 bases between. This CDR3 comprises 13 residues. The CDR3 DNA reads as TGTGCCAGCAGTTTAGGTCCCGCTAGGGGCTACACCTTC. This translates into CASSLGPARGYTF.

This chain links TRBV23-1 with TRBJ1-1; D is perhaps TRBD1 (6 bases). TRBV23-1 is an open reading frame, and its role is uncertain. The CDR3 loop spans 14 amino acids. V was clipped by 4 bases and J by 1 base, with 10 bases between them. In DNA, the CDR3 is TGCGCCAGCAGTCTTCCGGGACAGAACACTGAAGCTTTCTTT. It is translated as CASSLPGQNTEAFF.

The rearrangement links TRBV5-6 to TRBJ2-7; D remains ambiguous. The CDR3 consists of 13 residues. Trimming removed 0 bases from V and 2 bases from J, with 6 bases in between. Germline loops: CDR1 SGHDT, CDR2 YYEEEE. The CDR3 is CASSLEQPYEQYF. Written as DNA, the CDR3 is TGTGCCAGCAGCTTGGAACAGCCCTACGAGCAGTACTTC.

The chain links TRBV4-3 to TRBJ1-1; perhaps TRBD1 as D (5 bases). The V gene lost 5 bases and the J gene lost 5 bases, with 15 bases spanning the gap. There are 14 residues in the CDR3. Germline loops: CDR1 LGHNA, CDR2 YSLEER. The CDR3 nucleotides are TGCGCCAGCAGCTTAGATCTGGGGGTGACTGAAGCTTTCTTT. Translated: CASSLDLGVTEAFF.

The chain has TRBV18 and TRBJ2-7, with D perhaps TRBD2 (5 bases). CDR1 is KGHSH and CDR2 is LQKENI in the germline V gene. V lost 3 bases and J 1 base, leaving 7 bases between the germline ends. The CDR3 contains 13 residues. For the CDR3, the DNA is TGTGCCAGCTCACCGGGAGTTTCCTACGAGCAGTACTTC. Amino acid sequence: CASSPGVSYEQYF.

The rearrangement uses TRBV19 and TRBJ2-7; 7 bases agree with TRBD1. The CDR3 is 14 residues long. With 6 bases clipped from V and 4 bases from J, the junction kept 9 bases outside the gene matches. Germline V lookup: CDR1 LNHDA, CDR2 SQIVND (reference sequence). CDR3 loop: CASSRTGEGYEQYF. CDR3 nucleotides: TGTGCCAGTAGCCGGACAGGCGAGGGTTACGAGCAGTACTTC.

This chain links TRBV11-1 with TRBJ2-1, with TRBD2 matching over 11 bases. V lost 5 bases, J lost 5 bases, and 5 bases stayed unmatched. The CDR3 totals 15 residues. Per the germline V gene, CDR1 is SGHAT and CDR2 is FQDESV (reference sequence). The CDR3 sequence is CASSRGTSGNNEQFF. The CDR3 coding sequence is TGTGCCAGCAGCCGTGGGACTAGCGGAAACAATGAGCAGTTCTTC. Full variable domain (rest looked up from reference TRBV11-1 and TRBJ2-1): EAEVAQSPRYKITEKSQAVAFWCDPISGHATLYWYRQILGQGPELLVQFQDESVVDDSQLPKDRFSAERLKGVDSTLKIQPAELGDSAMYLCASSRGTSGNNEQFFGPGTRLTVL.

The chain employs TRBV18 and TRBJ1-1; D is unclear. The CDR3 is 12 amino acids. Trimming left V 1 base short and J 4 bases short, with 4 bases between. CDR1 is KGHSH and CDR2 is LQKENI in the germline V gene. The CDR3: CASSPRATEAFF. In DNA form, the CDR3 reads TGTGCCAGCTCACCACGGGCCACTGAAGCTTTCTTT.

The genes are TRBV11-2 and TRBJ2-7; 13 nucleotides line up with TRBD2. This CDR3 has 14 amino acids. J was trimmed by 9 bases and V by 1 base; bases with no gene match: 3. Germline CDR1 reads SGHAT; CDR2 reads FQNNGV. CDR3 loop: CASSLGLAGGGQYF. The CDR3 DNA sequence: TGTGCCAGCAGCTTAGGACTAGCGGGGGGTGGGCAGTACTTC.

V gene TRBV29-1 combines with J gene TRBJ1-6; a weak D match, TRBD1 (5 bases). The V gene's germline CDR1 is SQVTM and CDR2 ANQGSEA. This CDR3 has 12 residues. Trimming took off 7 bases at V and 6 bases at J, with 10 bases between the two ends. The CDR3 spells CSAGTANSPLHF. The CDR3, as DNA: TGCAGCGCCGGGACCGCTAATTCACCCCTCCACTTT.

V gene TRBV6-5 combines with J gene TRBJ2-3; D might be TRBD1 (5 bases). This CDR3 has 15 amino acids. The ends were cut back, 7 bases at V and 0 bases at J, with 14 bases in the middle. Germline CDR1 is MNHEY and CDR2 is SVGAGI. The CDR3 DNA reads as TGTGCCAGCACCATTTTGACAGCTAGCACAGATACGCAGTATTTT. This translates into CASTILTASTDTQYF.

CDR3 DNA: TGTGCCAGCTCCGAAAACCGGGAATGGCAGTACTTC. Its translation is CASSENREWQYF. The genes are TRBV7-9 and TRBJ2-7; a weak D match, TRBD2 (5 bases). CDR1 is SEHNR and CDR2 is FQNEAQ in the germline V gene (reference sequence). The CDR3 runs to 12 residues. V was shortened by 8 bases and J by 9 bases, with 17 bases between the two germline ends.

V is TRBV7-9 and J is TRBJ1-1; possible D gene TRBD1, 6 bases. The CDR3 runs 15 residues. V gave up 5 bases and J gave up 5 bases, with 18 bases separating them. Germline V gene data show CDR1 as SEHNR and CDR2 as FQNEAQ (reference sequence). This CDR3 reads CASSGAGAPGTEAFF. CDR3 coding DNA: TGTGCCAGCAGCGGAGCGGGGGCCCCAGGGACTGAAGCTTTCTTT.

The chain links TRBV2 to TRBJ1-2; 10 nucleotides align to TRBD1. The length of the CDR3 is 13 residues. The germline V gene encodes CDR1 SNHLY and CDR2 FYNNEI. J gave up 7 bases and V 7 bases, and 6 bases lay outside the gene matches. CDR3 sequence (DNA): TGTGCCAGCACCCTGACAGGGGGCTCTGGCTACACCTTC. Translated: CASTLTGGSGYTF. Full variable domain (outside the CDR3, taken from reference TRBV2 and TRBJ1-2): EPEVTQTPSHQVTQMGQEVILRCVPISNHLYFYWYRQILGQKVEFLVSFYNNEISEKSEIFDDQFSVERPDGSNFTLKIRSTKLEDSAMYFCASTLTGGSGYTFGSGTRLTVV.

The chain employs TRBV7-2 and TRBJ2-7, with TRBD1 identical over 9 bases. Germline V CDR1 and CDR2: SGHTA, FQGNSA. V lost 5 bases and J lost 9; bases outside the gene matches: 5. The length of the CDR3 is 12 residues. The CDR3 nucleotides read TGTGCCAGCAGCGGACAGGGGCCAATGCAGTACTTC. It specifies CASSGQGPMQYF. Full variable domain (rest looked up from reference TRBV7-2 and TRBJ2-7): GAGVSQSPSNKVTEKGKDVELRCDPISGHTALYWYRQSLGQGLEFLIYFQGNSAPDKSGLPSDRFSAERTGGSVSTLTIQRTQQEDSAVYLCASSGQGPMQYFGPGTRLTVT.

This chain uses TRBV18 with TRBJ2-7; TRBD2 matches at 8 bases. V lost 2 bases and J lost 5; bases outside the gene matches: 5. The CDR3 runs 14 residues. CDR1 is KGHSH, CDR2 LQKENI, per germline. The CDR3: CASSPLRGANEQYF. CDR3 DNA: TGTGCCAGCTCACCATTGCGGGGGGCCAACGAGCAGTACTTC.

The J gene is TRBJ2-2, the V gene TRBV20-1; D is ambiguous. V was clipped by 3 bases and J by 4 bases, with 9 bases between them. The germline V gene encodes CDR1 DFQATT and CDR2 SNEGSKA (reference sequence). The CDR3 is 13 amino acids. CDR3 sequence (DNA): TGCAGTGCTAGTGTCGGCGGCACCGGGGAGCTGTTTTTT. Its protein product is CSASVGGTGELFF.

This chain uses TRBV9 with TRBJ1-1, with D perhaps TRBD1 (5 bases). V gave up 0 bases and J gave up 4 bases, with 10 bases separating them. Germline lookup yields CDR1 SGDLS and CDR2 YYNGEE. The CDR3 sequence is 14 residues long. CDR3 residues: CASSVAGIGTEAFF. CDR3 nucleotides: TGTGCCAGCAGCGTAGCAGGGATCGGCACTGAAGCTTTCTTT.

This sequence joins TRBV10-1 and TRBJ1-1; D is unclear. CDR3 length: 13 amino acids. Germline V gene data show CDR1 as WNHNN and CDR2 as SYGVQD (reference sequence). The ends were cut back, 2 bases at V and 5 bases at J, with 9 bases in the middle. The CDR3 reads CASSEEVLTEAFF. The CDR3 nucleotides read TGCGCCAGCAGTGAGGAGGTATTAACTGAAGCTTTCTTT.

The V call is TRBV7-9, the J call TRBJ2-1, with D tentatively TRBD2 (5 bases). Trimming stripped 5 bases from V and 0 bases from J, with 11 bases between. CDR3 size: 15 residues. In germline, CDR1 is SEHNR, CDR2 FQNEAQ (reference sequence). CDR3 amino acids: CASSPSLGSYNEQFF. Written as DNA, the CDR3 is TGTGCCAGCAGCCCTAGCCTTGGCTCCTACAATGAGCAGTTCTTC.

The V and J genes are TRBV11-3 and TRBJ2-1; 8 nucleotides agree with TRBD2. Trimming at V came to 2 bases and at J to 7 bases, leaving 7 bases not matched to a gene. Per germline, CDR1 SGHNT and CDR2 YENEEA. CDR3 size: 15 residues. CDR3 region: CASSLSGLGRNEQFF. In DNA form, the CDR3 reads TGTGCCAGCAGCTTATCGGGACTAGGTAGGAATGAGCAGTTCTTC.

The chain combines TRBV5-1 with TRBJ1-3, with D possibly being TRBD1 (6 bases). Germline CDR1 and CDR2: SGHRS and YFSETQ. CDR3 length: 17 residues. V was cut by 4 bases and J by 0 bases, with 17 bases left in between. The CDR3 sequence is CASSEMGGGLSGNTIYF. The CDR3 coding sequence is TGCGCCAGCAGCGAAATGGGCGGGGGGCTCTCTGGAAACACCATATATTTT.

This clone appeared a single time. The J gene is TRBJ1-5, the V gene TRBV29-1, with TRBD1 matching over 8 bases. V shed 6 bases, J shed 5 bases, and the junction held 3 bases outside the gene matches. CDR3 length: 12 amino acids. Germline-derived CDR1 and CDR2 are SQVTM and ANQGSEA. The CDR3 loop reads CSVQTGDQPQHF. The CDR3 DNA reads TGCAGCGTCCAGACAGGGGATCAGCCCCAGCATTTT.

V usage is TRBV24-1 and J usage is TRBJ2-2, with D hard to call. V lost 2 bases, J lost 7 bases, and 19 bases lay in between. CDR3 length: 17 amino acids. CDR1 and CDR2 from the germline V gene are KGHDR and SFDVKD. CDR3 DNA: TGTGCCACCAGTGATTCCGATTGGGCCCTTCATGGCGGGGAGCTGTTTTTT. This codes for CATSDSDWALHGGELFF.

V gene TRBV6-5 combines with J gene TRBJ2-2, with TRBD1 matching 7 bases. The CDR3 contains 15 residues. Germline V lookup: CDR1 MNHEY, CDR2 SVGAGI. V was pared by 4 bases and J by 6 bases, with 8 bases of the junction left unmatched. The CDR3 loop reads CASSFRQGRAGELFF. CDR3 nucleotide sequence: TGTGCCAGCAGTTTCAGACAGGGAAGGGCCGGGGAGCTGTTTTTT.

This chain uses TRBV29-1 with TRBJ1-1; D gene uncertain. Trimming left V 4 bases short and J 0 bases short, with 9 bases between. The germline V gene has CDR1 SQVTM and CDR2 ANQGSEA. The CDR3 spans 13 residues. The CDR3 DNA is TGCAGCGTTGGTGCGGGGATGAACACTGAAGCTTTCTTT. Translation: CSVGAGMNTEAFF.

For the CDR3, the DNA is TGTGCCAGCAGCCAGATTACAGGGGAGACTGAAGCTTTCTTT. Translation: CASSQITGETEAFF. V is TRBV3-1 (or the pseudogene TRBV3-2) and J is TRBJ1-1, with 7 bases matching TRBD1. The J segment lost 5 bases and the V segment lost 3 bases, leaving 6 bases of the junction unmatched. There are 14 residues in the CDR3. Germline V gene sequence: CDR1 LGHDT, CDR2 YNNKEL (reference sequence).

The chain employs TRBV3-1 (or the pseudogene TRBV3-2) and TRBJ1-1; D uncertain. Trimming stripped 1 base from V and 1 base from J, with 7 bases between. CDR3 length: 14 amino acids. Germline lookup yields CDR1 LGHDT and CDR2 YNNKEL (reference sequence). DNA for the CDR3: TGTGCCAGCAGCCAAGGAACAGCGAACACTGAAGCTTTCTTT. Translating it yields CASSQGTANTEAFF.

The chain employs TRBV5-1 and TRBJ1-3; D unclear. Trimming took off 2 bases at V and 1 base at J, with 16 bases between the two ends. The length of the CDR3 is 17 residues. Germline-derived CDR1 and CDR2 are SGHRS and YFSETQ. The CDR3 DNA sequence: TGCGCCAGCAGCTTCTTTTCCGGGCAAGGATCTGGAAACACCATATATTTT. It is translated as CASSFFSGQGSGNTIYF.

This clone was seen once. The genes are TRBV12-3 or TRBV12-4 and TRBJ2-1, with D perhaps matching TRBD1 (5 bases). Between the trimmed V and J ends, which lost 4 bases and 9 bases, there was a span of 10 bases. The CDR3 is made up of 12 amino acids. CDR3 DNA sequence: TGTGCCAGCAGTTCGCAGGGAATTGAGCAGTTCTTC. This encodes CASSSQGIEQFF.

CDR3 in amino acids: CASSGVGNTIYF. CDR3 coding DNA: TGTGCCAGCAGTGGAGTAGGAAACACCATATATTTT. V usage is TRBV2 and J usage is TRBJ1-3; D uncertain. The CDR3 is 12 residues long. The germline V and J ends were trimmed by 4 bases and 4 bases, with 5 bases remaining between them. Germline V CDR1 and CDR2: SNHLY, FYNNEI.